The 16 T cell receptor beta chains below come from one sample, sequenced in a study of T cells in localized non-small cell lung cancer. The table came from immunoSEQ multiplex PCR; TCRdb's copy has only in-frame clones and leaves some out. The sample yields fewer than 45,000 clones, 86% seen once. The sample consisted of peripheral blood, taken before any cancer treatment. These receptors all come from a man between 40 and 70 years old with stage I lung adenocarcinoma.

The chain employs TRBV5-6 and TRBJ2-7, with 9 bases fitting TRBD1. CDR3 length: 14 residues. Germline CDR1 is SGHDT and CDR2 is YYEEEE. V shed 4 bases and J 5 bases; nucleotides not matched to a gene: 7. The CDR3 loop is CASSLTGGSDEQYF. As DNA, the CDR3 is TGTGCCAGCAGCCTGACAGGGGGATCTGACGAGCAGTACTTC.

The chain's CDR3 is CATSRDGRGDEQFF. CDR3 coding DNA: TGTGCCACCAGCAGAGATGGGAGGGGCGATGAGCAGTTCTTC. This chain joins TRBV15 and TRBJ2-1; 7 bases line up with TRBD2. Trimming at V came to 0 bases and at J to 8 bases, leaving 4 bases not matched to a gene. The CDR3 consists of 14 residues. Germline V gene data show CDR1 as LNHNV and CDR2 as YYDKDF (reference sequence). Full variable domain (rest looked up from reference TRBV15 and TRBJ2-1): DAMVIQNPRYQVTQFGKPVTLSCSQTLNHNVMYWYQQKSSQAPKLLFHYYDKDFNNEADTPDNFQSRRPNTSFCFLDIRSPGLGDTAMYLCATSRDGRGDEQFFGPGTRLTVL.

As DNA, the CDR3 is TGTGCCAGCAGCCCCGGAATCATAGCCAAAAACATTCAGTACTTC. This translates into CASSPGIIAKNIQYF. V gene TRBV9 combines with J gene TRBJ2-4; D is undetermined. CDR1 is SGDLS and CDR2 is YYNGEE in the germline V gene. The CDR3 length is 15 residues. V lost 4 bases, J lost 0 bases, and 11 bases lay in between.

This clone was picked up one time. The chain carries TRBV5-4 and TRBJ2-7; D is undetermined. V was clipped by 0 bases and J by 3 bases, with 13 bases between them. The CDR3 covers 15 residues. Germline assignment: CDR1 SGHNT and CDR2 YYREEE (reference sequence). As DNA, the CDR3 is TGTGCCAGCAGCTTGGTGCCAGCGCAAGGCTACGAGCAGTACTTC. Protein product: CASSLVPAQGYEQYF. Looking up the rest from reference TRBV5-4 and TRBJ2-7 gives the full variable domain: ETGVTQSPTHLIKTRGQQVTLRCSSQSGHNTVSWYQQALGQGPQFIFQYYREEENGRGNFPPRFSGLQFPNYSSELNVNALELDDSALYLCASSLVPAQGYEQYFGPGTRLTVT.

The CDR3 protein is CSVEGGYEQYF. The CDR3 DNA reads as TGCAGCGTCGAGGGCGGCTACGAGCAGTACTTC. This rearrangement joins TRBV29-1 to TRBJ2-7; possibly TRBD2 for D (5 bases). Deletions cut 6 bases from V and 3 bases from J, with 9 bases between. The CDR3 runs 11 residues. Germline values: CDR1 SQVTM, CDR2 ANQGSEA.

The V gene is TRBV7-9, the J gene TRBJ2-1; D unresolved. The CDR3 consists of 12 residues. Germline assignment: CDR1 SEHNR and CDR2 FQNEAQ (reference sequence). Trimming took off 10 bases at V and 3 bases at J, with 10 bases between the two ends. CDR3 coding DNA: TGTGCCACCGAGCGTAGCTACAATGAGCAGTTCTTC. Translated, it gives CATERSYNEQFF.

This clone was counted between two and nine times. The chain employs TRBV6-6 and TRBJ2-7, with D hard to call. This CDR3 contains 14 residues. With 2 bases removed from V and 2 bases from J, the gap between germline ends came to 10 bases. Germline CDR1 reads MNHNY; CDR2 reads SVGAGI (reference sequence). CDR3 residues: CASSYIARAYEQYF. As DNA, the CDR3 is TGTGCCAGCAGTTACATAGCTAGGGCCTACGAGCAGTACTTC.

The chain is built from TRBV27 and TRBJ2-2; possibly TRBD1 for D (5 bases). The V end was cut by 6 bases, the J end by 5 bases, with 16 bases between. CDR3 size: 15 residues. Germline loops: CDR1 MNHEY, CDR2 SMNVEV (reference sequence). CDR3 in amino acids: CASSQGSPETGELFF. The CDR3 DNA reads as TGTGCCAGCAGCCAGGGTAGCCCCGAAACCGGGGAGCTGTTTTTT.

The gene calls are TRBV28 and TRBJ2-1; 11 positions agree with TRBD2. The V and J ends lost 6 bases and 6 bases, in that order; junction bases with no gene match: 7. This CDR3 has 15 amino acids. CDR1 is MDHEN, CDR2 SYDVKM, per germline. The CDR3 nucleotides read TGTGCCAGCAGCCTAGCGGGAGGATGGGGCAATGAGCAGTTCTTC. This encodes CASSLAGGWGNEQFF.

The table lists this clone with a count of one. This chain uses TRBV7-6 with TRBJ2-3, with TRBD2 matching over 11 bases. The CDR3 covers 15 residues. CDR1 is SGHVS, CDR2 FNYEAQ, per germline. After removal of 5 bases from V and 0 bases from J, the junction contained 1 base not matched to a gene. The CDR3 nucleotides are TGTGCCAGCAGCCGGACTAGCGGGAGCACAGATACGCAGTATTTT. It translates to CASSRTSGSTDTQYF.

The gene calls are TRBV15 and TRBJ2-7; perhaps TRBD1 as D (5 bases). V lost 0 bases, J lost 3 bases, and 9 bases lay in between. Germline V gene data show CDR1 as LNHNV and CDR2 as YYDKDF (reference sequence). The CDR3 totals 14 residues. The chain's CDR3 is CATSRDPGFYEQYF. The CDR3 nucleotides read TGTGCCACCAGCAGAGATCCAGGGTTCTACGAGCAGTACTTC.

The V call is TRBV27, the J call TRBJ2-1, with D possibly being TRBD2 (6 bases). The germline V and J ends were trimmed by 2 bases and 10 bases, with 15 bases remaining between them. This CDR3 spans 14 amino acids. Germline CDR1 reads MNHEY; CDR2 reads SMNVEV (reference sequence). The CDR3 reads CASSLSLATNEQFF. For the CDR3, the DNA is TGTGCCAGCAGTTTAAGTCTAGCGACCAACGAGCAGTTCTTC.

The table lists this clone with a few counts. The chain joins TRBV28 to TRBJ1-2, with D uncertain. The V gene lost 2 bases and the J gene lost 0 bases, with 4 bases spanning the gap. The CDR3 length is 13 residues. Germline CDR1 is MDHEN and CDR2 is SYDVKM. CDR3 residues: CASSLTANYGYTF. The CDR3 DNA reads TGTGCCAGCAGTTTAACGGCTAACTATGGCTACACCTTC.

This clone was recorded only once. This chain connects TRBV7-8 to TRBJ2-1; TRBD2 matches 11 bases. The CDR3 has 15 amino acids. With 2 bases clipped from V and 9 bases from J, the junction kept 6 bases outside the gene matches. CDR1 and CDR2 (germline): SGHVS, FQNEAQ. CDR3 loop: CASSLIVTSGSEQFF. CDR3 bases: TGTGCCAGCAGCTTAATCGTTACTAGCGGGAGTGAGCAGTTCTTC.

The chain employs TRBV5-4 and TRBJ2-2; possibly TRBD2 for D (6 bases). The germline V gene encodes CDR1 SGHNT and CDR2 YYREEE (reference sequence). V was shortened by 6 bases and J by 9 bases, with 18 bases between the two germline ends. This CDR3 contains 14 residues. CDR3 DNA: TGTGCCAGCACCACCCAGGGCGGGAAGCGGGAGCTGTTTTTT. Translated, it gives CASTTQGGKRELFF.

The V and J genes are TRBV13 and TRBJ2-1, with D maybe TRBD1 (6 bases). Germline V gene data show CDR1 as PRHDT and CDR2 as FYEKMQ (reference sequence). The CDR3 has 14 residues. The V end lost 6 bases, the J end lost 0 bases, and 9 bases lay between the germline ends. CDR3 loop: CASRGQSSYNEQFF. The DNA for the CDR3 is TGTGCCAGCAGAGGACAGAGCTCCTACAATGAGCAGTTCTTC. Supplemented by reference TRBV13 and TRBJ2-1, the full variable domain reads AAGVIQSPRHLIKEKRETATLKCYPIPRHDTVYWYQQGPGQDPQFLISFYEKMQSDKGSIPDRFSAQQFSDYHSELNMSSLELGDSALYFCASRGQSSYNEQFFGPGTRLTVL.